One and the same sample provided the 20 T cell receptor beta chains below, sequenced in a study of blood T cell dynamics during melanoma immunotherapy. Some clones are missing from TCRdb's copy, which holds only in-frame ones; the method was immunoSEQ multiplex PCR. The data hold 3,400 or so clones, with about nine tenths observed a single time. Specified time point: pre-treatment baseline. This sample comprised effector memory CD8+ T cells from blood, obtained from a patient treated with checkpoint blockade. These receptors were taken from a human donor with melanoma.

The CDR3 spells CASSFRDGYTF. The CDR3, as DNA: TGTGCCAGCAGCTTCAGGGATGGCTACACCTTC. The chain carries TRBV7-9 and TRBJ1-2; TRBD1 is a possible D gene (5 bases). Germline V gene data show CDR1 as SEHNR and CDR2 as FQNEAQ (reference sequence). This CDR3 spans 11 amino acids. Between the trimmed V and J ends, which lost 3 bases and 6 bases, there was a span of 5 bases.

CDR3 nucleotide sequence: TGTGCCAGCAGTTGGTCTGTGAGGAGTCTTAGCAATCAGCCCCAGCATTTT. Protein: CASSWSVRSLSNQPQHF. The gene calls are TRBV28 and TRBJ1-5; D uncertain. This CDR3 has 17 amino acids. Germline values: CDR1 MDHEN, CDR2 SYDVKM. Between the trimmed V and J ends, which lost 4 bases and 0 bases, there was a span of 16 bases.

The chain combines TRBV7-9 with TRBJ2-1, with D possibly matching TRBD1 (7 bases). The CDR3 length is 17 residues. Between the trimmed V and J ends, which lost 3 bases and 3 bases, there was a span of 18 bases. CDR1 SEHNR and CDR2 FQNEAQ come from the germline V gene (reference sequence). CDR3 amino acids: CASSLPRRQGGYNEQFF. The CDR3 region has the DNA TGTGCCAGCAGCTTGCCGCGTCGTCAGGGGGGCTACAATGAGCAGTTCTTC.

V is TRBV9 and J is TRBJ1-3; D is unresolved. The V gene's germline CDR1 is SGDLS and CDR2 YYNGEE. This CDR3 has 14 amino acids. V lost 3 bases and J lost 3, with 10 bases in between. CDR3 bases: TGTGCCAGCAGCGACCAACAAAGTGGAAACACCATATATTTT. Its protein is CASSDQQSGNTIYF.

The chain combines TRBV27 with TRBJ2-7; 8 bases agree with TRBD1. CDR1 is MNHEY, CDR2 SMNVEV, per germline (reference sequence). The trim removed 5 bases at V and 0 bases at J, leaving 0 bases unmatched. CDR3 size: 13 residues. The CDR3 sequence is CASSDRGSYEQYF. The DNA of the CDR3 is TGTGCCAGCAGTGACAGGGGCTCCTACGAGCAGTACTTC.

This clone was counted between two and nine times. The rearrangement uses TRBV28 and TRBJ2-5, with D perhaps matching TRBD1 or TRBD2 (6 bases each). The length of the CDR3 is 15 residues. V was trimmed by 5 bases and J by 1 base, leaving 14 bases between them. Germline lookup yields CDR1 MDHEN and CDR2 SYDVKM. The CDR3 DNA reads as TGTGCCAGCAGTACCCCACAGGGACTCCAAGAGACCCAGTACTTC. It specifies CASSTPQGLQETQYF.

V usage is TRBV4-3 and J usage is TRBJ1-3; possible D gene TRBD1, 5 bases. From germline, CDR1 is LGHNA and CDR2 YSLEER. The CDR3 extends over 19 amino acids. Trimming stripped 2 bases from V and 0 bases from J, with 20 bases between. CDR3 protein: CASSQFDSGPVLSGNTIYF. CDR3 in DNA: TGCGCCAGCAGCCAATTCGATTCGGGGCCAGTCCTCTCTGGAAACACCATATATTTT.

This sequence joins TRBV4-3 and TRBJ2-1; perhaps TRBD2 as D (5 bases). CDR1 is LGHNA, CDR2 YSLEER, per germline. The V gene lost 4 bases and the J gene lost 0 bases, with 10 bases spanning the gap. The CDR3 is made up of 15 amino acids. The CDR3 bases are TGCGCCAGCAGCCCAACTGGGAGCTCCTACAATGAGCAGTTCTTC. Its translation: CASSPTGSSYNEQFF.

In this sample, this clone turned up once. The chain joins TRBV4-3 to TRBJ2-3, with D perhaps matching TRBD1 (5 bases). The V and J ends lost 4 bases and 2 bases respectively, with 10 bases between them. CDR1 and CDR2 (germline): LGHNA, YSLEER. The CDR3 contains 14 residues. The chain's CDR3 is CASSLGAYTDTQYF. Here the CDR3 DNA reads TGCGCCAGCAGCCTAGGGGCATACACAGATACGCAGTATTTT.

In its sample, this clone was seen once. This chain joins TRBV6-1 and TRBJ2-3; perhaps D is TRBD1 or TRBD2 (5 bases each). Trimming stripped 6 bases from V and 5 bases from J, with 18 bases between. The CDR3 covers 15 residues. Per the germline V gene, CDR1 is MNHNS and CDR2 is SASEGT. CDR3 sequence: CASRNPGATIDTQYF. In DNA form, the CDR3 reads TGTGCCAGCAGGAACCCCGGGGCCACAATAGATACGCAGTATTTT.

The J gene is TRBJ2-7, the V gene TRBV9; TRBD1 aligns across 8 bases. The germline CDR1 and CDR2 sequences are SGDLS and YYNGEE. The CDR3 has 14 amino acids. With V trimmed by 0 bases and J by 2 bases, 1 base remained unmatched. CDR3 DNA: TGTGCCAGCAGCGTAGGGGACAGGACCTACGAGCAGTACTTC. It yields the protein CASSVGDRTYEQYF.

This rearrangement joins TRBV27 to TRBJ2-5; D not resolved. This CDR3 comprises 13 residues. The germline CDR1 and CDR2 sequences are MNHEY and SMNVEV (reference sequence). Trimming cost V 3 bases and J 5 bases, with 10 bases left between them. The CDR3 DNA reads as TGTGCCAGCAGTTTTTCGGCGAGGGAGACCCAGTACTTC. It is translated as CASSFSARETQYF.

The chain carries TRBV30 and TRBJ2-1; 12 bases agree with TRBD2. Losses at the gene ends were 7 bases for V and 4 bases for J; bases not matched to a gene: 2. Germline CDR1 is GTSNPN and CDR2 is SVGIG (reference sequence). This CDR3 has 13 amino acids. DNA for the CDR3: TGTGCCTCCGGACTAGCGGGATACAATGAGCAGTTCTTC. Translation: CASGLAGYNEQFF.

CDR3 nucleotides: TGTGCCAGCAGCGTAGCAGGACTAGCGGCTAGCACAGATACGCAGTATTTT. Translated: CASSVAGLAASTDTQYF. The chain employs TRBV9 and TRBJ2-3; 10 bases line up with TRBD2. The V gene's germline CDR1 is SGDLS and CDR2 YYNGEE. V gave up 0 bases and J gave up 0 bases; unmatched junction bases: 4. The CDR3 is made up of 17 amino acids.

The rearrangement links TRBV5-4 to TRBJ2-1, with D possibly TRBD1 on 8 matching bases. V dropped 1 base and J dropped 7 bases, with 15 bases sitting between them. Looked up from germline, CDR1 is SGHNT and CDR2 is YYREEE (reference sequence). CDR3 size: 15 residues. CDR3 region: CASSLSGTGVNEQFF. CDR3 sequence (DNA): TGTGCCAGCAGCTTGAGCGGGACAGGAGTGAATGAGCAGTTCTTC.

This chain connects TRBV12-5 to TRBJ2-1; maybe TRBD2 (5 bases). The CDR3 is made up of 17 amino acids. The germline V and J ends were trimmed by 4 bases and 2 bases, with 18 bases remaining between them. CDR1 is LGHNT and CDR2 is FRNRAP in the germline V gene. CDR3 sequence reads: CASGSEVTGFAYNEQFF. CDR3 nucleotides: TGTGCTAGTGGTTCGGAGGTGACCGGGTTCGCCTACAATGAGCAGTTCTTC.

This chain joins TRBV4-1 and TRBJ2-2; 8 positions match TRBD2. Per the germline V gene, CDR1 is MGHRA and CDR2 is YSYEKL. CDR3 length equals 18 residues. V shed 0 bases and J 3 bases; nucleotides not matched to a gene: 9. CDR3 DNA sequence: TGCGCCAGCAGCCAAGATCCGGGCGGGAGGCTGGACACCGGGGAGCTGTTTTTT. It encodes CASSQDPGGRLDTGELFF.

The chain links TRBV4-1 to TRBJ2-5, with D tentatively TRBD1 (6 bases). The J call could be wrong; TRBJ2-7 is a better fit for the DNA end. Germline assignment: CDR1 MGHRA and CDR2 YSYEKL. CDR3 size: 15 residues. The CDR3 spells CASSHLDSQPYEQYF. CDR3 nucleotides: TGCGCCAGCAGCCATCTGGACAGCCAGCCCTACGAGCAGTACTTC.

The V gene is TRBV4-1, the J gene TRBJ2-1, with 7 bases identical to TRBD1. Trimming cost V 1 base and J 8 bases; bases outside gene matches: 8. This CDR3 spans 15 amino acids. Germline values: CDR1 MGHRA, CDR2 YSYEKL. The DNA for the CDR3 is TGCGCCAGCAGCCAAGTGACAGGGAGTGACGATGAGCAGTTCTTC. Translation gives CASSQVTGSDDEQFF.

This clone was seen only once. This chain links TRBV7-2 with TRBJ2-3; no reliable D call. V lost 5 bases, J lost 5 bases, and 20 bases lay in between. Looked up from germline, CDR1 is SGHTA and CDR2 is FQGNSA. The CDR3 runs 16 residues. The CDR3 here is CASSKFEAPAQDTQYF. In DNA form, the CDR3 reads TGTGCCAGCAGCAAATTCGAGGCTCCCGCACAAGATACGCAGTATTTT.